This T cell receptor beta chain was recorded in a study of blood T cells in healthy people across ages. Study results and caveats: Observed TCR beta diversity per million T cells went down as age went up. This fall followed a roughly linear course with age. Compared with aged donors, long-lived donors showed fewer expanded clones, suggesting selection.

Samples had at least 6.5 million PBMCs isolated from them. A sample-barcoded 5' primer and a J-beta primer mix were used in a second PCR of roughly 6 to 11 cycles. MiXCR, run by TCRdb on the 5' RACE reads, gives a single entry per CDR3 protein. Of around 1,900,000 distinct CDR3 sequences listed, approximately 39% were seen once; the top ten hold about 21%. Comments on this clonotype: Its matching antigen is unknown.

CDR3 length equals 17 residues. Trimming removed 4 bases from V and 5 bases from J; junction bases left unmatched: 18. CDR1 and CDR2 from the germline V gene are DFQATT and SNEGSKA (reference sequence). The receptor was isolated from a human donor in good health. The sample was blood. The V gene is TRBV20-1, the J gene TRBJ2-3; 7 bases match TRBD2. CDR3 amino acids: CSATYSRTRLGLDTQYF. CDR3 coding DNA: TGCAGTGCTACGTACTCACGGACTAGGTTAGGTTTAGATACGCAGTATTTT.